Sequencing of this T cell receptor beta chain was carried out in a study of blood T cell repertoires in COVID-19. Study information: The United States, Italy and Spain provided the acute and convalescent COVID-19 samples.

Authors' methods: Cell counts per sample came from amplifying reference gene primers. Libraries were prepared by immunoSEQ multiplex PCR; TCRdb keeps only in-frame clonotypes and omits some of them. Clonal size and the V and J genes are those of that table, whereas D and trimming came from the DNA. The table shows 35,000 to 45,000 clones, with about 85% occurring only once. Trimming removed 5 bases from V and 5 bases from J, with 16 bases in between. CDR1 SNHLY and CDR2 FYNNEI come from the germline V gene. CDR3 length equals 14 residues. There are a few counts of this clone. The sequence was obtained from a woman between 70 and 85 years old in a cohort sampled during active COVID-19. The chain couples TRBV2 to TRBJ2-7; the D gene is possibly TRBD2 (7 bases). The sample consisted of peripheral blood. The CDR3 DNA is TGTGCCAGCAGTCCCGAGGGGGGGCGGCACGAGCAGTACTTC. Amino acid sequence: CASSPEGGRHEQYF.